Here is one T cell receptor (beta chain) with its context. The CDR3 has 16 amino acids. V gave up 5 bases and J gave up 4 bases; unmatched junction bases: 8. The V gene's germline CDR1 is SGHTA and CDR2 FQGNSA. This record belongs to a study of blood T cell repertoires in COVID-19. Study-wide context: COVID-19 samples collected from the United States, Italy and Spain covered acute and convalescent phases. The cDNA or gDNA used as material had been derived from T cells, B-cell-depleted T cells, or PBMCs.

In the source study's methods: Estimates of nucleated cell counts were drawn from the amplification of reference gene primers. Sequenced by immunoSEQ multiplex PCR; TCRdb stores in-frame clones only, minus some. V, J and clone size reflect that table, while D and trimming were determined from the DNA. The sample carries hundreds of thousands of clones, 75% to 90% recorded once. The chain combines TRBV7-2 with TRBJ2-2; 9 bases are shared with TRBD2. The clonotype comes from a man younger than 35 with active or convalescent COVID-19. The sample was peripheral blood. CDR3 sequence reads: CASSTPTSGLTGELFF. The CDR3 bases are TGTGCCAGCAGCACCCCGACTAGCGGCCTCACCGGGGAGCTGTTTTTT.